This T cell receptor beta chain is drawn from a study of yellow fever vaccine responses in identical twins (dated by TCRdb to 2017 to 2018). As for the study more broadly: In identical twins, the study followed T cell clones that responded to the vaccine with precision.

Libraries were prepared through RT-PCR. The instrument was an Illumina HiSeq 2500. TCRdb reprocessed the public reads (quality trimming at Q25 with fastp, clone calling with MiXCR) and kept in-frame beta chains. CDR3 protein duplicates are merged, each entry listing the most common genes and DNA. In this sample the table shows approximately 2,500 distinct CDR3 sequences, less than 90% of which occur a single time. The ten largest clones take up around 4.5% of the sample. Findings and caveats that apply to the study as a whole: The T cell response to vaccination in identical twins was reported by the authors to appear partly convergent and partly personalized.

CDR3 length: 17 amino acids, cysteine to phenylalanine. Here the CDR3 DNA is all that survives: 51 bases in frame from base 1. CDR1 and CDR2 are read off the germline V gene as LGHNA and YNFKEQ. Concerning this clonotype: Its antigen specificity is not known. Sequence at one end of the junction differs from germline and may be a read error.

Here the chain combines TRBV4-2 and TRBJ2-2; TRBD2 could be the D gene, as 7 bases match. The receptor's source is a woman aged 18-30 years who received the yellow fever vaccine. Donor details come from another sample of the same person, matched by shared clones. This specimen was T cells from blood (PBMCs), unsorted or a sorted subset (not recorded which), taken before or after yellow fever vaccination (not recorded which). The nucleotide sequence reads as follows: TGTGCCAGCAACCAACGGGGGCTAGCGGCGAACACCGGGGAGCTGTTTTTT. It translates to CASNQRGLAANTGELFF.